Following are 14 T cell receptor beta chains from one sample sequenced in a study of spatial heterogeneity in lung cancer. Each CDR3 protein is one row after TCRdb ran MiXCR on the 5' RACE reads. The sample carries more than 75,000 distinct CDR3 sequences, roughly 12% recorded once. The time point was: sample taken at primary tumor resection. Material for sequencing was whole RNA from tumor, nontumor lung or frozen PBMC, left unsorted. Specimen: PBMCs, collected at surgery. The receptors here all came from a male donor with early-stage non-small cell lung cancer.

This clonotype has more than one count but fewer than ten. This chain links TRBV28 with TRBJ1-1, with D unresolved. V was trimmed by 1 base and J by 2 bases, leaving 8 bases between them. The CDR3 contains 14 residues. Looked up from germline, CDR1 is MDHEN and CDR2 is SYDVKM. DNA for the CDR3: TGTGCCAGCAGTTTATATTCAAGCAACACTGAAGCTTTCTTT. It encodes CASSLYSSNTEAFF. The variable domain in full, completed from reference TRBV28 and TRBJ1-1, reads DVKVTQSSRYLVKRTGEKVFLECVQDMDHENMFWYRQDPGLGLRLIYFSYDVKMKEKGDIPEGYSVSREKKERFSLILESASTNQTSMYLCASSLYSSNTEAFFGQGTRLTVV.

This clonotype has more than one count but fewer than ten. CDR3: CASSAAPQGSTEQFF. The CDR3 nucleotides read TGTGCCAGCAGTGCCGCCCCTCAGGGTTCGACTGAGCAGTTCTTC. J is TRBJ2-1 and V is TRBV25-1, with a weak D call TRBD1 (5 bases). This CDR3 contains 15 residues. Germline CDR1 MGHDK, CDR2 SYGVNS. V lost 4 bases and J lost 9, with 19 bases in between.

In this sample, this clonotype turned up many times. The rearrangement links TRBV20-1 to TRBJ2-5; D is perhaps TRBD1 (6 bases). Trimming shortened V by 2 bases and J by 5 bases, and 24 bases separated the two germline ends. The germline CDR1 and CDR2 sequences are DFQATT and SNEGSKA (reference sequence). The CDR3 has 17 residues. The CDR3 DNA is TGCAGTGCTAGAACATCTCTTTACAGGGCCTGGTTTGAGACCCAGTACTTC. Its translation is CSARTSLYRAWFETQYF.

This chain uses TRBV24-1 with TRBJ1-2; 8 nucleotides line up with TRBD1. From germline, CDR1 is KGHDR and CDR2 SFDVKD. V lost 4 bases, J lost 4 bases, and 4 bases stayed unmatched. The CDR3 runs to 14 residues. The CDR3 DNA follows: TGTGCCACCAGTGACGACGGGACAGGCTATGGCTACACCTTC. Residues: CATSDDGTGYGYTF.

The V call is TRBV9, the J call TRBJ1-1, with D unresolved. From germline, CDR1 is SGDLS and CDR2 YYNGEE. The CDR3 spans 16 residues. Trimming removed 0 bases at V and 4 bases at J, with 16 bases between. The CDR3 DNA is TGTGCCAGCAGCGTAGAGCCCCAACTCCGGGGCACTGAAGCTTTCTTT. Amino acids: CASSVEPQLRGTEAFF.

The chain recombines TRBV7-9 with TRBJ2-5; possible D gene TRBD2, 5 bases. The V end was cut by 3 bases, the J end by 1 base, with 12 bases between. CDR3 size: 15 residues. CDR1 and CDR2 (germline): SEHNR, FQNEAQ (reference sequence). CDR3 loop: CASSFIRGVQETQYF. The CDR3 nucleotides are TGTGCCAGCAGCTTTATTCGGGGTGTCCAAGAGACCCAGTACTTC.

This clonotype was recorded a few times. This rearrangement joins TRBV11-2 to TRBJ2-7; D possibly corresponds to TRBD1 (5 bases). Germline V gene lookup returns CDR1 SGHAT and CDR2 FQNNGV. The length of the CDR3 is 14 residues. V was clipped by 2 bases and J by 3 bases, with 11 bases between them. For the CDR3, the DNA is TGTGCCAGCAGCTTATCAGGGAAGCGCTACGAGCAGTACTTC. It yields the protein CASSLSGKRYEQYF.

This clonotype appeared a few times. The J gene is TRBJ1-1, the V gene TRBV5-1; unclear D gene. The V end was cut by 4 bases, the J end by 6 bases, with 13 bases between. This CDR3 has 13 amino acids. The germline V gene encodes CDR1 SGHRS and CDR2 YFSETQ. CDR3: CASSPENKPEAFF. DNA for the CDR3: TGCGCCAGCAGCCCTGAGAATAAGCCTGAAGCTTTCTTT.

V usage is TRBV10-1 and J usage is TRBJ2-7, with D unresolved. Trimming stripped 2 bases from V and 6 bases from J, with 11 bases between. Germline V gene data show CDR1 as WNHNN and CDR2 as SYGVQD (reference sequence). This CDR3 has 13 residues. CDR3 region: CASSEALPTEQYF. The CDR3 DNA is TGCGCCAGCAGTGAGGCGCTTCCGACCGAGCAGTACTTC.

This clonotype was observed many times. V gene TRBV29-1 combines with J gene TRBJ2-3, with 7 positions matching TRBD1. Germline CDR1 and CDR2: SQVTM and ANQGSEA. The J segment lost 2 bases and the V segment lost 5 bases, leaving 7 bases of the junction unmatched. CDR3 length equals 14 residues. The CDR3 region is CSVSRQGATDTQYF. In DNA, the CDR3 is TGCAGCGTTTCCCGACAGGGAGCCACAGATACGCAGTATTTT.

This clonotype was found a few times. The chain links TRBV2 to TRBJ2-5, with D perhaps matching TRBD1 (6 bases). This CDR3 contains 13 residues. In germline, CDR1 is SNHLY, CDR2 FYNNEI. V dropped 4 bases and J dropped 3 bases, with 9 bases sitting between them. CDR3 residues: CASSVNREETQYF. CDR3 in DNA: TGTGCCAGCAGTGTGAACAGGGAAGAGACCCAGTACTTC.

This clonotype has ten or more counts. The chain uses TRBV7-8 and TRBJ1-2; unclear D gene. In germline, CDR1 is SGHVS, CDR2 FQNEAQ. With 6 bases removed from V and 3 bases from J, the gap between germline ends came to 11 bases. The CDR3 is made up of 13 amino acids. DNA for the CDR3: TGTGCCAGCAGTCTTACCGTACACTATGGCTACACCTTC. Translation gives CASSLTVHYGYTF.

This clonotype was seen a handful of times. The chain is built from TRBV4-1 and TRBJ2-5; no reliable D call. V was cut by 5 bases and J by 4 bases, with 17 bases left in between. The germline V gene has CDR1 MGHRA and CDR2 YSYEKL. There are 15 residues in the CDR3. The CDR3 loop reads CASSILDREGETQYF. The CDR3, as DNA: TGCGCCAGCAGCATACTCGATAGGGAAGGAGAGACCCAGTACTTC.

This chain uses TRBV12-3 or TRBV12-4 with TRBJ2-1; D unresolved. The CDR3 runs to 15 residues. Trimming removed 7 bases at V and 3 bases at J, with 16 bases between. DNA of the CDR3: TGTGCCAGCAATCTAGGGATCGGAGACTACAATGAGCAGTTCTTC. This encodes CASNLGIGDYNEQFF.